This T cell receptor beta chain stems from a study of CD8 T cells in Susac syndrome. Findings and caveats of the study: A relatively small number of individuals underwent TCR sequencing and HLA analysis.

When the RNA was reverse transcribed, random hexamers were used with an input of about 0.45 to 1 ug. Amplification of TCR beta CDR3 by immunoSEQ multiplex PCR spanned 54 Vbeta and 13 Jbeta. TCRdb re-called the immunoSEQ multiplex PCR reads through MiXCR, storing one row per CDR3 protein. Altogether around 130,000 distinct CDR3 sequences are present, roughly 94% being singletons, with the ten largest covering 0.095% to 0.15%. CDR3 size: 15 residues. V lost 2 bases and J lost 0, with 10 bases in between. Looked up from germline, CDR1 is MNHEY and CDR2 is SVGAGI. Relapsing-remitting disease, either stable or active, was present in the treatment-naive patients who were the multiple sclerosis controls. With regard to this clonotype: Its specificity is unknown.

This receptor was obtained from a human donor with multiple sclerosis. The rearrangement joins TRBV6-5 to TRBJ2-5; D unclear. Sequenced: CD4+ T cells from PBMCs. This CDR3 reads CASSYDIGDQETQYF. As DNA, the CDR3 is TGTGCCAGCAGTTACGACATTGGGGACCAAGAGACCCAGTACTTC.